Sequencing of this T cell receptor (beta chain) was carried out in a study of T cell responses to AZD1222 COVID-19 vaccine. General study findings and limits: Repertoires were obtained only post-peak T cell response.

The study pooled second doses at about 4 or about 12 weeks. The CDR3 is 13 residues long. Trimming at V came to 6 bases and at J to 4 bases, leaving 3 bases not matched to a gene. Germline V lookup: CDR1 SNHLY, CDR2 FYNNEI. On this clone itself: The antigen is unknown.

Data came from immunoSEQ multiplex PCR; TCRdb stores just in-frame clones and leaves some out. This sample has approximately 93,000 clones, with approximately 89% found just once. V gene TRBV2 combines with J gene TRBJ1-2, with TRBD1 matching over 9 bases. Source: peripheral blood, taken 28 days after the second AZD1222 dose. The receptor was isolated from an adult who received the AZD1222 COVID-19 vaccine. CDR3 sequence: CASRVGQGYGYTF. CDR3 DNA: TGTGCCAGCAGAGTGGGACAGGGCTATGGCTACACCTTC.